The rows below give T cell receptor beta chains drawn from one sample of a study of blood T cell repertoires in COVID-19. This table comes from immunoSEQ multiplex PCR, and its TCRdb copy is limited to in-frame clones, with some not included. The sample lists 100,000 to 150,000 clones, about 89% occurring once. Input material: peripheral blood. These receptors came from a man aged 55 to 70 with COVID-19, enrolled during active disease. Both conserved end residues are part of each CDR3. D genes are given only for firm matches. Clone size appears in some rows only: once, few, many, or a class for an expanded clone.

clone_size j_call v_call d_call cdr3_aa cdr3_nt
once TRBJ2-2 TRBV7-3 . CASSSQPSEGRELFF TGTGCCAGCAGCTCCCAGCCGAGCGAGGGCAGGGAGCTGTTTTTT
. TRBJ1-3 TRBV5-5 . CASSTGSGNTIYF TGTGCCAGCTCTACAGGTTCTGGAAACACCATATATTTT
. TRBJ1-1 TRBV18 . CASSSRPTHTEAFF TGTGCCAGCTCGTCCAGGCCGACCCACACTGAAGCTTTCTTT
. TRBJ2-7 TRBV7-2 TRBD1 CASSPGTGLHEQYF TGTGCCAGCAGCCCCGGGACAGGGTTACACGAGCAGTACTTC
. TRBJ2-5 TRBV7-2 TRBD2 CASSRRGGRETQYF TGTGCCAGCAGCCGGCGCGGGGGTCGGGAGACCCAGTACTTC
few TRBJ1-4 TRBV15 TRBD1 CATSRDSTGTGGEKLFF TGTGCCACCAGCAGAGATTCCACCGGGACAGGGGGGGAAAAACTGTTTTTT
. TRBJ2-7 TRBV30 . CAWSKQTGTYEQYF TGTGCCTGGAGTAAGCAAACAGGGACCTACGAGCAGTACTTC
. TRBJ2-3 TRBV5-1 . CASSLGGGWTDTQYF TGCGCCAGCAGCTTGGGCGGTGGGTGGACAGATACGCAGTATTTT
once TRBJ1-3 TRBV2 . CASSQDSLSGNTIYF TGTGCCAGCAGCCAGGACAGTCTCTCTGGAAACACCATATATTTT
. TRBJ2-5 TRBV5-4 . CASSFGGSETQYF TGTGCCAGCAGCTTCGGGGGTTCGGAGACCCAGTACTTC
once TRBJ2-2 TRBV19 TRBD1 CASSITGGTGELFF TGTGCCAGTAGTATAACAGGGGGCACCGGGGAGCTGTTTTTT
. TRBJ2-3 TRBV9 . CASSERTDTQYF TGTGCCAGCAGCGAGCGCACAGATACGCAGTATTTT
few TRBJ1-3 TRBV14 . CASSQASVSGNTIYF TGTGCCAGCAGCCAAGCCAGCGTCTCTGGAAACACCATATATTTT
. TRBJ1-2 TRBV7-9 . CASSQDGGVGGYTF TGTGCCAGCAGCCAGGACGGAGGCGTGGGGGGCTACACCTTC
few TRBJ2-2 TRBV5-1 . CASSLVGGRYGGELFF TGCGCCAGCAGCTTGGTCGGGGGGCGGTACGGCGGGGAGCTGTTTTTT
. TRBJ2-3 TRBV7-6 TRBD1 CASSTGQGTDTQYF TGTGCCAGCAGCACCGGACAGGGCACAGATACGCAGTATTTT
. TRBJ2-2 TRBV6-2/TRBV6-3 TRBD2 CASSYYSGEVPTGELFF TGTGCCAGCAGTTACTATAGCGGGGAGGTCCCCACCGGGGAGCTGTTTTTT
. TRBJ2-3 TRBV6-6 TRBD2 CASSRYRTSGAGTDTQYF TGTGCCAGCAGTCGATACCGGACTAGCGGGGCTGGTACAGATACGCAGTATTTT
. TRBJ2-2 TRBV11-3 . CASSPELTNTGELFF TGTGCCAGCAGCCCCGAACTTACGAACACCGGGGAGCTGTTTTTT
. TRBJ2-6 TRBV5-1 . CASSSGVSGANVLTF TGCGCCAGCAGCTCCGGGGTCTCTGGGGCCAACGTCCTGACTTTC
. TRBJ1-1 TRBV6-6 TRBD1 CASSWDRGNTEAFF TGTGCCAGCAGCTGGGACAGGGGAAACACTGAAGCTTTCTTT
once TRBJ2-2 TRBV2 . CASRGQNTGELFF TGTGCCAGCAGGGGACAAAACACCGGGGAGCTGTTTTTT
. TRBJ1-2 TRBV29-1 . CSVREVGYGYTF TGCAGCGTACGGGAAGTAGGGTATGGCTACACCTTC
. TRBJ1-1 TRBV6-5 TRBD1 CASYDRGLTEAFF TGTGCCAGCTACGACAGGGGGCTAACTGAAGCTTTCTTT
. TRBJ1-6 TRBV7-9 . CASSLDRSSYNSPLHF TGTGCCAGCAGCTTAGACAGGAGCTCCTATAATTCACCCCTCCACTTT
. TRBJ2-1 TRBV11-3 TRBD2 CASSLGEGSYNEQFF TGTGCCAGCAGCCTCGGGGAGGGCTCCTACAATGAGCAGTTCTTC
. TRBJ1-3 TRBV30 . CAWSVWNRDLSGNTIYF TGTGCCTGGAGTGTATGGAATCGGGATCTCTCTGGAAACACCATATATTTT
few TRBJ1-3 TRBV7-9 . CASSLAAASSGNTIYF TGTGCCAGCAGCTTAGCGGCGGCTAGCTCTGGAAACACCATATATTTT
. TRBJ1-2 TRBV7-9 TRBD1 CASSPRDSALGYTF TGTGCCAGCAGCCCACGGGACAGCGCCCTTGGCTACACCTTC
. TRBJ1-2 TRBV29-1 TRBD1 CSVIQGALNYGYTF TGCAGCGTTATTCAGGGGGCGCTTAACTATGGCTACACCTTC
. TRBJ1-2 TRBV4-3 . CASSQDSPGFSYGYTF TGCGCCAGCAGCCAAGATTCCCCGGGGTTTAGCTATGGCTACACCTTC
. TRBJ1-2 TRBV30 . CAWSGRRVIYGYTF TGTGCCTGGAGTGGCCGTAGAGTAATCTATGGCTACACCTTC
. TRBJ2-1 TRBV6-5 . CASSYPKTGRIEQFF TGTGCCAGCAGTTACCCGAAGACAGGACGCATTGAGCAGTTCTTC
. TRBJ1-1 TRBV6-2/TRBV6-3 . CASSYSTLGGASTEAFF TGTGCCAGCAGTTACTCGACCTTGGGAGGGGCGAGCACTGAAGCTTTCTTT
. TRBJ2-7 TRBV5-1 TRBD2 CASSPRTSGDEQYF TGCGCCAGCAGCCCTCGGACTAGCGGAGACGAGCAGTACTTC
. TRBJ1-2 TRBV5-1 TRBD1 CASSTPDRGYGYTF TGCGCCAGCAGCACGCCGGACAGGGGGTATGGCTACACCTTC
once TRBJ2-1 TRBV30 TRBD2 CAWSRGLAGYEQFF TGTGCCTGGAGTCGAGGACTAGCGGGGTATGAGCAGTTCTTC
. TRBJ1-2 TRBV28 TRBD1 CASCTGGPNYGYTF TGTGCCAGCTGTACAGGGGGCCCTAACTATGGCTACACCTTC
. TRBJ1-1 TRBV28 . CASSLSTANTEAFF TGTGCCAGCAGTTTGTCGACAGCTAACACTGAAGCTTTCTTT
. TRBJ1-1 TRBV4-2 TRBD1 CASSPQGVNTEAFF TGTGCCAGCAGCCCACAGGGGGTGAACACTGAAGCTTTCTTT
. TRBJ1-1 TRBV7-3 TRBD1 CASSPTGEWNEAFF TGTGCCAGCAGTCCAACAGGGGAGTGGAATGAAGCTTTCTTT
. TRBJ2-1 TRBV29-1 . CSVEEGGGVSYNEQFF TGCAGCGTTGAAGAGGGAGGCGGGGTTTCCTACAATGAGCAGTTCTTC
. TRBJ1-2 TRBV12-3/TRBV12-4 . CASAPRGYGYTF TGTGCCAGCGCCCCCAGGGGCTATGGCTACACCTTC
. TRBJ2-7 TRBV7-5 . CARSPGASGEIEYEQYF TGTGCCAGAAGCCCCGGGGCTAGCGGGGAAATAGAGTACGAGCAGTACTTC
. TRBJ1-6 TRBV30 . CAYGWQGSSPLHF TGTGCCTACGGTTGGCAGGGGTCTTCACCCCTCCACTTT
. TRBJ1-5 TRBV6-5 TRBD1 CASRGQGINQPQHF TGTGCCAGCAGGGGACAGGGGATAAATCAGCCCCAGCATTTT
. TRBJ2-3 TRBV11-1 . CASSLAYNTQYF TGTGCCAGCAGCTTAGCTTATAATACGCAGTATTTT
. TRBJ1-4 TRBV18 . CASSRSEVSTNEKLFF TGTGCCAGCTCTAGATCCGAGGTTTCGACTAATGAAAAACTGTTTTTT
. TRBJ2-3 TRBV7-9 TRBD2 CASSLELAGGSTDTQYF TGTGCCAGCAGCTTGGAACTAGCGGGGGGTAGCACAGATACGCAGTATTTT
. TRBJ2-5 TRBV28 . CASSTRQRNQETQYF TGTGCCAGCAGCACTCGACAGAGGAACCAAGAGACCCAGTACTTC